The 12 T cell receptor beta chains listed next were all sequenced from one sample in a study of CD8 T cells in Susac syndrome (dated by TCRdb to 2018 to 2020). Library method: the immunoSEQ multiplex PCR assay. RNA was extracted with the RNeasy kit and about 0.5 to 1 ug was reverse transcribed using random hexamers. TCRdb reanalyzed the raw reads on its own, using fastp at Q25 for trimming and MiXCR for clone calling, and kept in-frame beta chains. CDR3 protein duplicates are merged, each entry listing the most common genes and DNA. This sample is represented by 150,000 to 190,000 distinct CDR3 sequences; roughly 95% of them were singletons. The ten top clones hold 0.15% to 0.2% of the sample. What was sequenced was CD4+ T cells from PBMCs. Receptors were obtained from a human donor with Susac syndrome.

The chain uses TRBV15 and TRBJ2-4, with D perhaps being TRBD1 or TRBD2 (5 bases each). The CDR3 runs 16 residues. V was cut by 0 bases and J by 0 bases, with 9 bases left in between. The germline V gene has CDR1 LNHNV and CDR2 YYDKDF (reference sequence). The CDR3 bases are TGTGCCACCAGCAGAGATACAGGACTAGCCAAAAACATTCAGTACTTC. This sequence encodes CATSRDTGLAKNIQYF.

The chain combines TRBV20-1 with TRBJ2-6; 8 nucleotides align to TRBD1. The trim removed 1 base at V and 2 bases at J, leaving 1 base unmatched. The CDR3 covers 15 residues. Germline CDR1 reads DFQATT; CDR2 reads SNEGSKA (reference sequence). In nucleotides, the CDR3 is TGCAGTGCTAGAGGGACAGGGACTGGGGCCAACGTCCTGACTTTC. It yields the protein CSARGTGTGANVLTF.

The V and J genes are TRBV5-1 and TRBJ2-3; maybe TRBD2 (5 bases). The CDR3 runs 15 residues. CDR1 is SGHRS, CDR2 YFSETQ, per germline. The germline V and J ends were trimmed by 1 base and 1 base, with 10 bases remaining between them. CDR3 in amino acids: CASSLTSLGTDTQYF. CDR3 sequence (DNA): TGCGCCAGCAGCTTGACTAGTCTCGGCACAGATACGCAGTATTTT. Full variable domain (rest looked up from reference TRBV5-1 and TRBJ2-3): KAGVTQTPRYLIKTRGQQVTLSCSPISGHRSVSWYQQTPGQGLQFLFEYFSETQRNKGNFPGRFSGRQFSNSRSEMNVSTLELGDSALYLCASSLTSLGTDTQYFGPGTRLTVL.

This rearrangement joins TRBV20-1 to TRBJ2-5; D is possibly TRBD2 (7 bases). This CDR3 contains 14 residues. Germline lookup yields CDR1 DFQATT and CDR2 SNEGSKA (reference sequence). V was clipped by 3 bases and J by 3 bases, with 14 bases between them. The DNA for the CDR3 is TGCAGTGCTAGTGCGGGGGCGCCTGAAGAGACCCAGTACTTC. This encodes CSASAGAPEETQYF.

This clonotype was seen only a few times. This chain joins TRBV5-4 and TRBJ2-6; D gene unclear. Between the trimmed V and J ends, which lost 7 bases and 1 base, there was a span of 9 bases. The CDR3 has 14 amino acids. Germline CDR1 reads SGHNT; CDR2 reads YYREEE (reference sequence). The CDR3 region has the DNA TGTGCCAGCTACTTGCCTTCTGGGGCCAACGTCCTGACTTTC. Translating gives CASYLPSGANVLTF.

The chain joins TRBV24-1 to TRBJ1-5, with D uncertain. Looked up from germline, CDR1 is KGHDR and CDR2 is SFDVKD. V lost 0 bases and J 7 bases, leaving 3 bases between the germline ends. The CDR3 covers 12 residues. The CDR3 loop reads CATSDLGQPQHF. The DNA for the CDR3 is TGTGCCACCAGTGATTTGGGGCAGCCCCAGCATTTT.

The chain carries TRBV9 and TRBJ2-7; D is uncertain. Germline CDR1 is SGDLS and CDR2 is YYNGEE. V was shortened by 0 bases and J by 2 bases, with 12 bases between the two germline ends. The CDR3 extends over 15 amino acids. DNA for the CDR3: TGTGCCAGCAGCGTAGGCCTCCAAGGAGCCTACGAGCAGTACTTC. Encoded protein: CASSVGLQGAYEQYF.

The rearrangement joins TRBV29-1 to TRBJ1-1; the D is unclear. The CDR3 contains 11 residues. Germline lookup yields CDR1 SQVTM and CDR2 ANQGSEA. Trimming took off 4 bases at V and 3 bases at J, with 6 bases between the two ends. As DNA, the CDR3 is TGCAGCGTTGGTACCTACACTGAAGCTTTCTTT. It codes for CSVGTYTEAFF.

V usage is TRBV27 and J usage is TRBJ1-5; D gene ambiguous. Germline V CDR1 and CDR2: MNHEY, SMNVEV (reference sequence). This CDR3 is built from 13 residues. Trimming shortened V by 5 bases and J by 6 bases, and 11 bases separated the two germline ends. The CDR3 here is CASSLLVGQPQHF. The CDR3, as DNA: TGTGCCAGCAGTCTCCTGGTCGGTCAGCCCCAGCATTTT.

V gene TRBV29-1 combines with J gene TRBJ1-1; D is unclear. In germline, CDR1 is SQVTM, CDR2 ANQGSEA. This CDR3 spans 12 amino acids. Between the trimmed V and J ends, which lost 4 bases and 3 bases, there was a span of 9 bases. The CDR3, as DNA: TGCAGCGTTGGATCCAGGTACACTGAAGCTTTCTTT. Encoded protein: CSVGSRYTEAFF.

The CDR3 coding sequence is TGTGCCAGCTCAGATACCAGGGGGCAGCTGAGCGCCAACGTCCTGACTTTC. Amino acid sequence: CASSDTRGQLSANVLTF. This chain uses TRBV18 with TRBJ2-6; TRBD1 aligns across 8 bases. The V segment lost 5 bases and the J segment 7 bases; nucleotides outside the gene matches: 13. The germline V gene encodes CDR1 KGHSH and CDR2 LQKENI. The CDR3 has 17 amino acids.

The chain combines TRBV21-1 with TRBJ2-3; no check of the table's D call, TRBD1, against the DNA was made. TRBV21-1 is described as a pseudogene. The CDR3 consists of 19 residues. In nucleotides, the CDR3 is TGTGCCAGCAGCAGTGACAGGGCTGTCGGCGGGGATAGCACAGATACGCAGTATTTT. This codes for CASSSDRAVGGDSTDTQYF.